This T cell receptor (beta chain) was sequenced in a study of chemoradiotherapy in HPV16-positive cancers. Whole-study findings and limits: HPV-responsive T-cell expansion during chemoradiotherapy was linked to improved recurrence-free survival in HPV16-positive patients. Candidate HPV-specific clones and E7-related TCR motifs grew in tumor during treatment.

Libraries were prepared by immunoSEQ multiplex PCR; TCRdb keeps only in-frame clonotypes and omits some of them. The sample holds around 33,000 clones, about nine tenths seen once. As concerns this clone: What it recognizes is unknown.

Samples were taken several times over chemoradiotherapy. The TCR was taken from a human donor with HPV-associated anogenital cancer. This sample comprised blood, obtained from a patient who underwent chemoradiotherapy.

CDR3 nucleotide sequence: TGTGCCAGCAGCTTGGGGGTCGGGGGAACAGATACGCAGTATTTT. It is translated as CASSLGVGGTDTQYF. The chain combines TRBV5-5 with TRBJ2-3; TRBD2 might be the D (6 bases). Germline V gene sequence: CDR1 SGHKS, CDR2 YYEKEE (reference sequence). Between the trimmed V and J ends, which lost 0 bases and 3 bases, there was a span of 11 bases. CDR3 length: 15 residues.